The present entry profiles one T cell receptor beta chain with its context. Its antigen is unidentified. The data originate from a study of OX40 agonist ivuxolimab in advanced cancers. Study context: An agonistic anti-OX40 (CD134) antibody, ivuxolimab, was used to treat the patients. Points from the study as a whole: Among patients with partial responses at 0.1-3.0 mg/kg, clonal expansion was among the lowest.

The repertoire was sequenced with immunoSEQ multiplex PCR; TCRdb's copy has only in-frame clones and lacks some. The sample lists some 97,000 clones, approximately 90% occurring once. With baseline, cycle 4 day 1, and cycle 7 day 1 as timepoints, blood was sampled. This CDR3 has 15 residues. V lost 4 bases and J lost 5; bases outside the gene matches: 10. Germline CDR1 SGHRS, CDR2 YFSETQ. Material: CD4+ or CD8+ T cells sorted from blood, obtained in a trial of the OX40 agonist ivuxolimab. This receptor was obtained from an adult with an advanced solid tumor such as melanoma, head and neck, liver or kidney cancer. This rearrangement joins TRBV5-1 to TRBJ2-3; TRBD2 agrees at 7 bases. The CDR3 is CASSIVGEGQDTQYF. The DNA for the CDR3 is TGCGCCAGCAGCATTGTGGGGGAGGGCCAAGATACGCAGTATTTT.